A selection of T cell receptor beta chains follows, all from one sample in a study of beta chain features in type 1 diabetes. This table comes from immunoSEQ multiplex PCR, and its TCRdb copy is limited to in-frame clones, with some not included. The table has around 150,000 clones, about 7.1% seen once; the top ten hold around 1.3%. The sample taken for sequencing was central memory CD4+ T cells from blood. Every receptor here comes from a woman under 40 in good health. Both conserved end residues are part of each CDR3. Fields, in order: V gene, J gene, D gene, clone size, CDR3 protein, CDR3 DNA. D genes are given only for firm matches. Where a row states a size, it is once, few, many or the class of an expanded clone; other rows omit it.

TRBV19	TRBJ2-3	NA	NA	CASKEGIGADTQYF	TGTGCCAGTAAGGAGGGGATAGGGGCAGATACGCAGTATTTT
TRBV18	TRBJ2-1	NA	few	CASSGPGPTNEQFF	TGTGCCAGCTCAGGCCCTGGGCCAACCAATGAGCAGTTCTTC
TRBV13	TRBJ2-7	NA	few	CASSRGNIPYEQYF	TGTGCCAGCAGCCGAGGGAACATACCCTACGAGCAGTACTTC
TRBV27	TRBJ2-1	NA	NA	CASRSGSYNEQFF	TGTGCCAGCAGGAGCGGATCCTACAATGAGCAGTTCTTC
TRBV9	TRBJ1-5	NA	few	CASSVGAGQPQHF	TGTGCCAGCAGCGTAGGGGCGGGTCAGCCCCAGCATTTT
TRBV28	TRBJ2-7	NA	few	CASRRQHYEQYF	TGTGCCAGCAGACGACAGCACTACGAGCAGTACTTC
TRBV2	TRBJ2-5	NA	NA	CASSAPGWETQYF	TGTGCCAGCAGTGCGCCCGGTTGGGAGACCCAGTACTTC
TRBV7-2	TRBJ2-7	NA	few	CASSPREAYEQYF	TGTGCCAGCAGCCCCCGCGAAGCCTACGAGCAGTACTTC
TRBV7-2	TRBJ2-1	NA	few	CASSQTTMIQFF	TGTGCCAGCAGCCAAACAACAATGATCCAGTTCTTC
TRBV29-1	TRBJ2-7	NA	few	CSAATGIYEQYF	TGCAGCGCTGCTACAGGTATCTACGAGCAGTACTTC
TRBV10-3	TRBJ2-7	TRBD2	few	CAIRSGSSGYEQYF	TGTGCCATCCGATCGGGCTCTAGCGGATACGAGCAGTACTTC
TRBV21-1	TRBJ2-1	NA	few	CASSKDGGRSYNEQFF	TGTGCCAGCAGCAAAGATGGCGGGAGGTCCTACAATGAGCAGTTCTTC
TRBV30	TRBJ1-2	NA	NA	CAWSAGLRVGGYTF	TGTGCCTGGAGTGCAGGACTAAGAGTGGGAGGCTACACCTTC
TRBV4-3	TRBJ2-3	TRBD2	few	CASSHSHGLAGNPSTDTQYF	TGCGCCAGCAGCCATTCCCACGGGCTAGCGGGAAACCCTAGCACAGATACGCAGTATTTT
TRBV6-1	TRBJ2-3	NA	NA	CASSGGRTDTQYF	TGTGCCAGCAGTGGAGGGAGGACAGATACGCAGTATTTT
TRBV5-4	TRBJ2-1	NA	many	CASSLSRVWGVEQFF	TGTGCCAGCAGCCTATCCCGGGTGTGGGGGGTTGAGCAGTTCTTC
TRBV5-1	TRBJ1-6	TRBD1	few	CASSLSPGGFSPLHF	TGCGCCAGCAGCTTGTCTCCAGGGGGTTTTTCACCCCTCCACTTT
TRBV30	TRBJ2-1	TRBD2	NA	CAWSVGLAAYNEQFF	TGTGCCTGGAGTGTTGGACTAGCGGCCTACAATGAGCAGTTCTTC
TRBV5-5	TRBJ2-4	NA	NA	CASSLGGVEASPCF	TGTGCCAGCAGCTTGGGCGGGGTGGAGGCCTCTCCGTGCTTC
TRBV7-2	TRBJ2-3	NA	few	CASSRQGHTDTQYF	TGTGCCAGCAGCCGGCAGGGTCACACAGATACGCAGTATTTT
TRBV9	TRBJ2-7	TRBD1	few	CASSTHAGTGPYEQYF	TGTGCCAGCAGCACCCACGCCGGGACAGGCCCCTACGAGCAGTACTTC
TRBV7-2	TRBJ1-5	NA	many	CASNPLGGGEQPQHF	TGTGCCAGCAACCCTCTGGGGGGTGGGGAGCAGCCCCAGCATTTT
TRBV25-1	TRBJ2-5	TRBD2	few	CASSEPRGGQETQYF	TGTGCCAGCAGTGAGCCCCGGGGAGGGCAAGAGACCCAGTACTTC
TRBV9	TRBJ2-7	TRBD2	few	CASSAQTAGVYEQYF	TGTGCCAGCAGCGCCCAGACAGCGGGGGTCTACGAGCAGTACTTC
TRBV11-1	TRBJ2-1	TRBD2	NA	CASSGRGAYNEQFF	TGTGCCAGCAGTGGGCGGGGGGCCTACAATGAGCAGTTCTTC
TRBV28	TRBJ2-5	NA	NA	CASSSPSDGKEGETQYF	TGTGCCAGCAGTTCTCCATCGGACGGGAAAGAAGGAGAGACCCAGTACTTC
TRBV11-2	TRBJ2-5	NA	few	CASSPSRDQETQYF	TGTGCCAGCAGCCCTTCAAGAGACCAAGAGACCCAGTACTTC